This T cell receptor beta chain was sequenced during a study of blood T cell repertoires in COVID-19. Under the authors' procedure: Amplifying reference gene primers gave estimates of nucleated cell counts. The data were produced by immunoSEQ multiplex PCR, yet TCRdb's version contains in-frame clones alone and is incomplete. V and J calls plus clone size are reproduced from that table; the DNA served to infer D and trimming. This table has around 190,000 clones, more than 65% appearing once. Those enrolled, adults aged 18 to 89 years, came from about two dozen US areas. Categorization into cohorts depended on clinical history that participants reported. CDR1 SGHDT and CDR2 YYEEEE come from the germline V gene. There are 17 residues in the CDR3. Trimming cost V 4 bases and J 2 bases; bases outside gene matches: 11.

The receptor comes from a woman aged 45-59 years with acute COVID-19. The sample taken for sequencing was PBMCs or T cells enriched from blood (not recorded which). The V and J genes are TRBV5-6 and TRBJ2-5; 10 bases align to TRBD2. The CDR3, as DNA: TGTGCCAGCAGCCTGAGGGCTAGCGGGGGTTGGCAAGAGACCCAGTACTTC. Its translation is CASSLRASGGWQETQYF.